This T cell receptor beta chain was captured by sequencing in a study of breast tumors, draining lymph nodes, adjacent tissues. V lost 7 bases and J lost 5, with 13 bases in between. CDR1 is SGHRS and CDR2 is YFSETQ in the germline V gene. The CDR3 has 12 amino acids. Axillary draining lymph nodes of breast cancer patients supplied the node samples. Regarding the study as a whole: Tumor and nontumor repertoires were significantly more similar in luminal-like than in basal-like breast cancer. The lymph node origin of tumor T cells was framed as consistent with a hypothesis, not demonstrated. Compared with lymph nodes, tumors were less diverse; compared with nontumor tissue, more.

This clonotype was detected many times. Its antigen is not known. One entry per CDR3 protein results from TCRdb running MiXCR on the multiplex PCR reads. Of fewer than 200,000 distinct CDR3 sequences listed, approximately 33% are singletons. Source material: axillary lymph node tissue. The V and J genes are TRBV5-1 and TRBJ2-7; D is possibly TRBD1 (5 bases). The TCR comes from a female donor with breast cancer. Some clones in this sample may be carry-over from other donors' samples. The CDR3: CASRQFGHEQYF. DNA of the CDR3: TGCGCCAGCCGACAGTTTGGCCACGAGCAGTACTTC.